One sample yielded the 3 T cell receptor beta chains listed below, sequenced in a study of blood T cell repertoires in COVID-19 (dated by TCRdb to 2018 to 2021). To prepare the library, the immunoSEQ multiplex PCR assay was applied. TCRdb mirrors the immuneACCESS table, restricted to in-frame sequences. Some clones are absent from its copies; in checked studies, under half trace to an unresolved V gene, and the reason for the others is unknown. The sample includes roughly 43,000 clones, with 88% observed a single time. The top ten constitute about 4.6% of the sample. Sequencing was done on a sample of peripheral blood. All receptors come from a human donor in a cohort sampled during active COVID-19.

This sequence joins TRBV4-2 and TRBJ2-1; TRBD2 aligns across 9 bases. The V segment lost 0 bases and the J segment 3 bases; nucleotides outside the gene matches: 3. The length of the CDR3 is 16 residues. Germline V gene lookup returns CDR1 LGHNA and CDR2 YNFKEQ. In nucleotides, the CDR3 is TGTGCCAGCAGCCAAGATGCTAGCGGGATCTACAATGAGCAGTTCTTC. Its translation is CASSQDASGIYNEQFF.

The chain uses TRBV5-1 and TRBJ2-7; 7 positions agree with TRBD2. CDR1 is SGHRS and CDR2 is YFSETQ in the germline V gene. J was trimmed by 5 bases and V by 4 bases; bases with no gene match: 6. The CDR3 runs 13 residues. This CDR3 is CASSVVTSNEQYF. CDR3 sequence (DNA): TGCGCCAGCAGCGTGGTGACTAGCAACGAGCAGTACTTC.

The J gene is TRBJ1-1, the V gene TRBV30; the D gene is possibly TRBD1 (6 bases). This CDR3 is built from 12 residues. Germline CDR1 is GTSNPN and CDR2 is SVGIG (reference sequence). Deletions cut 4 bases from V and 4 bases from J, with 10 bases between. The CDR3 is CAWNLGATEAFF. The CDR3 DNA is TGTGCCTGGAATTTGGGGGCCACTGAAGCTTTCTTT. The full variable domain, with the rest looked up from reference TRBV30 and TRBJ1-1, is SQTIHQWPATLVQPVGSPLSLECTVEGTSNPNLYWYRQAAGRGLQLLFYSVGIGQISSEVPQNLSASRPQDRQFILSSKKLLLSDSGFYLCAWNLGATEAFFGQGTRLTVV.